The clone carrying this TCR beta chain has only one observation. The CDR3 has 13 amino acids. Germline assignment: CDR1 LNHDA and CDR2 SQIVND (reference sequence). With V trimmed by 6 bases and J by 7 bases, 6 bases remained unmatched. This table comes from immunoSEQ multiplex PCR, and its TCRdb copy is limited to in-frame clones, with some not included. This sample has about 59,000 clones; around 94% occur once, and the top ten carry about 2.6%. The data stem from a study of T cell changes during pregnancy in multiple sclerosis. The sequences come from CD8+ T cells from peripheral blood mononuclear cells, collected after pregnancy. The sequence came from a female donor with multiple sclerosis, enrolled in a pregnancy study. The chain employs TRBV19 and TRBJ1-2, with 9 bases identical to TRBD1. In nucleotides, the CDR3 is TGTGCCAGTAGCTACGGGACAGGGTTTGGCTACACCTTC. Translated, it gives CASSYGTGFGYTF.